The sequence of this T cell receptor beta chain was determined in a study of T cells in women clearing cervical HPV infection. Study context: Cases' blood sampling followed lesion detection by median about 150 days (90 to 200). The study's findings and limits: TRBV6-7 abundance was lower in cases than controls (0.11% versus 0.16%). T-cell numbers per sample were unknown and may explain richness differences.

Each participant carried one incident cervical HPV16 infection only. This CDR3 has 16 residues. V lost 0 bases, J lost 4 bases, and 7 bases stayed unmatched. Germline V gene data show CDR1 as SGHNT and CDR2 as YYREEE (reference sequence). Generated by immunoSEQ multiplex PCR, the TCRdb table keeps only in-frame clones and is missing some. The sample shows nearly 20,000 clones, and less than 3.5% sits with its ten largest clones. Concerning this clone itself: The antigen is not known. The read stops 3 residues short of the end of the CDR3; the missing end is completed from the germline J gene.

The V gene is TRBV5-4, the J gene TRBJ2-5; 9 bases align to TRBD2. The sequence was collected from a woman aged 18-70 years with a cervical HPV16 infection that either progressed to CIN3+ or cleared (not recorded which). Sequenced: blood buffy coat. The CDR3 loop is CASSLDGGGAGETQYF. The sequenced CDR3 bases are TGTGCCAGCAGCTTGGATGGCGGGGGGGCCGGAGAGACC.